These 26 T cell receptor beta chains were sequenced from one sample in a study of shared clonotypes between healthy human individuals. The table came from immunoSEQ multiplex PCR; TCRdb's copy has only in-frame clones and leaves some out. Of roughly 2 million clones detected, more than 90% appear once; the ten largest clones hold roughly 0.13%. The sample consisted of naive CD4+ T cells sorted from blood. As for subset: CD45RA+ positively selected. These receptors were collected from a young man in good health.

This rearrangement joins TRBV18 to TRBJ1-3, with unresolved D. Germline V CDR1 and CDR2: KGHSH, LQKENI. CDR3 length equals 15 residues. Trimming removed 5 bases from V and 2 bases from J, with 13 bases in between. CDR3 residues: CASSLGPTTGNTIYF. The CDR3 coding sequence is TGTGCCAGCTCATTAGGGCCGACGACTGGAAACACCATATATTTT.

The chain is built from TRBV25-1 and TRBJ2-7; 12 bases fit TRBD1. This CDR3 comprises 15 residues. Trimming removed 4 bases from V and 2 bases from J; junction bases left unmatched: 3. Germline assignment: CDR1 MGHDK and CDR2 SYGVNS. The CDR3 here is CASSGDRGLTYEQYF. Here the CDR3 DNA reads TGTGCCAGCAGTGGGGACAGGGGGCTCACCTACGAGCAGTACTTC.

This chain connects TRBV2 to TRBJ1-1; no definite D call. Germline CDR1 and CDR2: SNHLY and FYNNEI. The CDR3 spans 11 residues. The V end lost 8 bases, the J end lost 3 bases, and 7 bases lay between the germline ends. CDR3 bases: TGTGCCAGCGGGCCGTACACTGAAGCTTTCTTT. It translates to CASGPYTEAFF.

V is TRBV5-1 and J is TRBJ1-4, with D perhaps matching TRBD1 (5 bases). The CDR3 extends over 14 amino acids. CDR1 and CDR2 (germline): SGHRS, YFSETQ. Trimming removed 0 bases from V and 7 bases from J, with 10 bases in between. Here the CDR3 DNA reads TGCGCCAGCAGCTTGGCGTCAGGGAGTGAAAAACTGTTTTTT. This encodes CASSLASGSEKLFF.

The chain couples TRBV7-2 to TRBJ2-5; no reliable D call. Trimming removed 5 bases at V and 5 bases at J, with 6 bases between. The CDR3 loop spans 11 amino acids. Germline V CDR1 and CDR2: SGHTA, FQGNSA. The CDR3 spells CASSTRETQYF. Here the CDR3 DNA reads TGTGCCAGCAGCACGAGGGAGACCCAGTACTTC.

The chain couples TRBV19 to TRBJ1-6, with a weak D call TRBD1 (5 bases). The V end lost 6 bases, the J end lost 4 bases, and 13 bases lay between the germline ends. Per germline, CDR1 LNHDA and CDR2 SQIVND (reference sequence). The CDR3 has 15 residues. The DNA of the CDR3 is TGTGCCAGTAGAAGTGGGACGGCATATAATTCACCCCTCCACTTT. Translating gives CASRSGTAYNSPLHF.

The chain employs TRBV4-2 and TRBJ2-1; D uncertain. CDR3 size: 18 residues. Germline-derived CDR1 and CDR2 are LGHNA and YNFKEQ. V shed 0 bases and J shed 0 bases, with 15 bases lying between them. The chain's CDR3 is CASSQEIGGTSSYNEQFF. The DNA for the CDR3 is TGTGCCAGCAGCCAAGAAATCGGCGGAACGAGCTCCTACAATGAGCAGTTCTTC.

The chain is built from TRBV6-5 and TRBJ2-7; the D gene is possibly TRBD2 (6 bases). From germline, CDR1 is MNHEY and CDR2 SVGAGI. V was clipped by 3 bases and J by 7 bases, with 13 bases between them. This CDR3 is 13 amino acids long. CDR3: CASSYTTAGEQYF. CDR3 nucleotide sequence: TGTGCCAGCAGTTATACGACGGCGGGGGAGCAGTACTTC.

The V and J genes are TRBV7-9 and TRBJ1-1, with 7 bases aligning to TRBD1. The CDR3 sequence is 16 residues long. Unmatched junction bases numbered 8, after V lost 1 base and J lost 3 bases. The V gene's germline CDR1 is SEHNR and CDR2 FQNEAQ (reference sequence). The CDR3 region has the DNA TGTGCCAGCAGCTTAGGGGACAGTTTAGGGGACACTGAAGCTTTCTTT. Protein product: CASSLGDSLGDTEAFF.

The V gene is TRBV5-6, the J gene TRBJ1-1; D gene unclear. Germline V gives CDR1 SGHDT, CDR2 YYEEEE. This CDR3 region has 13 residues. V was clipped by 1 base and J by 8 bases, with 12 bases between them. CDR3 sequence reads: CASSLSVATEAFF. CDR3 sequence (DNA): TGTGCCAGCAGCTTGAGTGTGGCAACGGAAGCTTTCTTT.

The chain has TRBV5-1 and TRBJ2-1, with 13 bases matching TRBD2. Germline CDR1 is SGHRS and CDR2 is YFSETQ. The J segment lost 5 bases and the V segment lost 3 bases, leaving 8 bases of the junction unmatched. The CDR3 contains 17 residues. The CDR3 DNA reads as TGCGCCAGCAGCTCCCGGACTAGCGGGAGTATCCACAATGAGCAGTTCTTC. Encoded protein: CASSSRTSGSIHNEQFF. Full variable domain (rest looked up from reference TRBV5-1 and TRBJ2-1): KAGVTQTPRYLIKTRGQQVTLSCSPISGHRSVSWYQQTPGQGLQFLFEYFSETQRNKGNFPGRFSGRQFSNSRSEMNVSTLELGDSALYLCASSSRTSGSIHNEQFFGPGTRLTVL.

The CDR3 DNA is TGCAGCTCCAGAACAGGGGGCGTTCACACTGAAGCTTTCTTT. Its translation: CSSRTGGVHTEAFF. V is TRBV29-1 and J is TRBJ1-1; 9 bases map to TRBD1. The CDR3 is 14 amino acids. CDR1 SQVTM and CDR2 ANQGSEA come from the germline V gene. V was clipped by 8 bases and J by 3 bases; unmatched bases: 10.

This chain links TRBV5-1 with TRBJ2-5; TRBD2 is a possible D gene (6 bases). The V and J ends lost 5 bases and 1 base respectively, with 12 bases between them. The CDR3 is 14 residues long. Germline CDR1 SGHRS, CDR2 YFSETQ. CDR3 residues: CASSSGGVQETQYF. CDR3 nucleotide sequence: TGCGCCAGCAGTAGTGGAGGGGTCCAAGAGACCCAGTACTTC.

V gene TRBV7-2 combines with J gene TRBJ2-1; D tentatively reads TRBD1 or TRBD2 (5 bases each). From germline, CDR1 is SGHTA and CDR2 FQGNSA. V dropped 4 bases and J dropped 10 bases, with 14 bases sitting between them. There are 13 residues in the CDR3. This CDR3 reads CASSSRGATEQFF. Written as DNA, the CDR3 is TGTGCCAGCAGCTCTCGGGGCGCAACGGAGCAGTTCTTC.

As regards this clone: Other DNA sequences in the same sample also yield this CDR3. CDR3 loop: CASSERETQYF. CDR3 in DNA: TGTGCCAGCAGTGAACGGGAGACCCAGTACTTC. J is TRBJ2-5 and V is TRBV6-1; D uncertain. CDR1 is MNHNS and CDR2 is SASEGT in the germline V gene. The CDR3 sequence is 11 residues long. V was clipped by 2 bases and J by 5 bases, with 3 bases between them.

The CDR3 here is CASSPSPDSMNTEAFF. The CDR3 DNA is TGTGCCAGCTCACCATCCCCCGATTCTATGAACACTGAAGCTTTCTTT. This chain links TRBV18 with TRBJ1-1, with D uncertain. Trimming shortened V by 2 bases and J by 0 bases, and 13 bases separated the two germline ends. The germline V gene has CDR1 KGHSH and CDR2 LQKENI. The CDR3 length is 16 residues. Together with reference TRBV18 and TRBJ1-1, the CDR3 gives the full variable domain: NAGVMQNPRHLVRRRGQEARLRCSPMKGHSHVYWYRQLPEEGLKFMVYLQKENIIDESGMPKERFSAEFPKEGPSILRIQQVVRGDSAAYFCASSPSPDSMNTEAFFGQGTRLTVV.

This chain links TRBV6-1 with TRBJ1-4; D gene ambiguous. V was shortened by 6 bases and J by 8 bases, with 16 bases between the two germline ends. The length of the CDR3 is 14 residues. Germline CDR1 and CDR2: MNHNS and SASEGT. CDR3 nucleotides: TGTGCCAGCAGCGACCCCGGGTTTGGAGAAAAACTGTTTTTT. Protein product: CASSDPGFGEKLFF.

V and J are TRBV18 and TRBJ2-5, with 7 nucleotides matching TRBD2. The CDR3 runs 16 residues. Germline V CDR1 and CDR2: KGHSH, LQKENI. The trim removed 2 bases at V and 3 bases at J, leaving 9 bases unmatched. CDR3 nucleotides: TGTGCCAGCTCACCAGTTTTGGCGGGAGCGAAAGAGACCCAGTACTTC. Protein product: CASSPVLAGAKETQYF. The variable domain in full, with the rest retrieved from reference TRBV18 and TRBJ2-5, is NAGVMQNPRHLVRRRGQEARLRCSPMKGHSHVYWYRQLPEEGLKFMVYLQKENIIDESGMPKERFSAEFPKEGPSILRIQQVVRGDSAAYFCASSPVLAGAKETQYFGPGTRLLVL.

This clone was observed a handful of times. The chain couples TRBV30 to TRBJ1-4; 8 nucleotides line up with TRBD1. Trimming cost V 2 bases and J 7 bases; bases outside gene matches: 3. CDR1 and CDR2 from the germline V gene are GTSNPN and SVGIG (reference sequence). The CDR3 is 13 residues long. CDR3 loop: CAWSPDRGEKLFF. The CDR3 region has the DNA TGTGCCTGGAGTCCTGACAGGGGTGAAAAACTGTTTTTT.

This clone has only one observation. This chain joins TRBV28 and TRBJ1-5; D not certain. CDR1 MDHEN and CDR2 SYDVKM come from the germline V gene. V was pared by 4 bases and J by 9 bases, with 10 bases between. The CDR3 has 12 amino acids. The CDR3 DNA reads TGTGCCAGCAGTTATGAGTATCGGCCCCAGCATTTT. This sequence encodes CASSYEYRPQHF.

V and J are TRBV5-1 and TRBJ1-2; no definite D call. The CDR3 contains 15 residues. CDR1 SGHRS and CDR2 YFSETQ come from the germline V gene. V lost 0 bases and J lost 7, with 16 bases in between. The CDR3: CASSLAGLEFSGYTF. The DNA of the CDR3 is TGCGCCAGCAGCTTGGCCGGTTTGGAGTTTTCTGGCTACACCTTC. Variable domain in full (rest from reference TRBV5-1 and TRBJ1-2): KAGVTQTPRYLIKTRGQQVTLSCSPISGHRSVSWYQQTPGQGLQFLFEYFSETQRNKGNFPGRFSGRQFSNSRSEMNVSTLELGDSALYLCASSLAGLEFSGYTFGSGTRLTVV.

To note about this clone: The sample holds other DNA sequences that translate to the same CDR3. V is TRBV6-5 and J is TRBJ1-1; D unclear. Germline V gene lookup returns CDR1 MNHEY and CDR2 SVGAGI. The CDR3 is 12 amino acids. Trimming took off 5 bases at V and 2 bases at J, with 6 bases between the two ends. The chain's CDR3 is CASSRANTEAFF. Written as DNA, the CDR3 is TGTGCCAGCAGTCGGGCAAACACTGAAGCTTTCTTT.

This rearrangement joins TRBV29-1 to TRBJ2-7; D possibly corresponds to TRBD1 (6 bases). V was clipped by 3 bases and J by 5 bases, with 14 bases between them. There are 13 residues in the CDR3. The germline gives CDR1 SQVTM, CDR2 ANQGSEA. The CDR3 DNA follows: TGCAGCGTTGAGGACAGTAGGACCCACGAGCAGTACTTC. It is translated as CSVEDSRTHEQYF.

V usage is TRBV18 and J usage is TRBJ2-6; no definite D call. In germline, CDR1 is KGHSH, CDR2 LQKENI. CDR3 size: 16 residues. V lost 3 bases and J lost 2, with 11 bases in between. DNA of the CDR3: TGTGCCAGCTCACCGATAGGGTCAACTGGGGCCAACGTCCTGACTTTC. Residues: CASSPIGSTGANVLTF.

The chain is built from TRBV9 and TRBJ2-3, with TRBD2 matching 8 bases. Germline V lookup: CDR1 SGDLS, CDR2 YYNGEE. V shed 2 bases, J shed 0 bases, and the junction held 8 bases outside the gene matches. This CDR3 comprises 17 residues. The CDR3 DNA sequence: TGTGCCAGCAGCGTGGCGGGGGGCCAGATTAGCACAGATACGCAGTATTTT. It codes for CASSVAGGQISTDTQYF.

The chain has TRBV5-4 and TRBJ2-7, with D hard to call. CDR1 is SGHNT and CDR2 is YYREEE in the germline V gene (reference sequence). The CDR3 has 15 residues. Trimming pared 3 bases from V and 0 bases from J, leaving 13 bases between. This chain's CDR3 is CASSSVSGSSYEQYF. As DNA, the CDR3 is TGTGCCAGCAGCTCAGTCAGTGGCAGCTCCTACGAGCAGTACTTC.